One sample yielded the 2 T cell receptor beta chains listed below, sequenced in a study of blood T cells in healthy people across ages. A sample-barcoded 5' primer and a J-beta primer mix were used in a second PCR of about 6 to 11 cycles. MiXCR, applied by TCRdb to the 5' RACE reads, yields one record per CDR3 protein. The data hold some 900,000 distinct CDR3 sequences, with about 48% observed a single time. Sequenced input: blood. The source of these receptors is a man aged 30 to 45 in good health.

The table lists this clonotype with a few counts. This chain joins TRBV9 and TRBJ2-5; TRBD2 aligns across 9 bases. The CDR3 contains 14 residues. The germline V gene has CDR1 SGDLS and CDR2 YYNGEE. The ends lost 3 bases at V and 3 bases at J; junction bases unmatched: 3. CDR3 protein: CASSAVAGEETQYF. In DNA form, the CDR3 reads TGTGCCAGCAGCGCCGTAGCGGGGGAAGAGACCCAGTACTTC.

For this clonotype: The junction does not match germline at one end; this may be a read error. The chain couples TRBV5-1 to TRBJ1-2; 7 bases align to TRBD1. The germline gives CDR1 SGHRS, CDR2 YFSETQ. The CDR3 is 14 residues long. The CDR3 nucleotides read TGCACCAGCAGCTTGGAAGCAGGGGGACGTGGCTACACCTTC. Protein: CTSSLEAGGRGYTF.